The subject of this entry is one TCR beta chain. Its antigen remains unknown. This specimen belongs to a study of T cell responses to AZD1222 COVID-19 vaccine. This CDR3 has 12 amino acids. V lost 5 bases and J 3 bases, leaving 8 bases between the germline ends. Data came from immunoSEQ multiplex PCR; TCRdb stores just in-frame clones and leaves some out. The sample records 130,000 to 150,000 clones, just over 90% being singletons. Study-wide results and caveats: AZD1222 recipients seropositive at baseline numbered only 6 or 7. Repertoires were collected only later (after the peak T cell response had occurred). Spike-specific TCRs gained breadth and depth after people received two AZD1222 doses.

The sequenced sample was peripheral blood, obtained on day 0 of MenACWY control vaccination. The sequence derives from an adult in good health. V gene TRBV12-3 or TRBV12-4 combines with J gene TRBJ2-7; D call uncertain. CDR3 sequence: CASSVTGYEQYF. For the CDR3, the DNA is TGTGCCAGCAGTGTAACGGGCTACGAGCAGTACTTC.